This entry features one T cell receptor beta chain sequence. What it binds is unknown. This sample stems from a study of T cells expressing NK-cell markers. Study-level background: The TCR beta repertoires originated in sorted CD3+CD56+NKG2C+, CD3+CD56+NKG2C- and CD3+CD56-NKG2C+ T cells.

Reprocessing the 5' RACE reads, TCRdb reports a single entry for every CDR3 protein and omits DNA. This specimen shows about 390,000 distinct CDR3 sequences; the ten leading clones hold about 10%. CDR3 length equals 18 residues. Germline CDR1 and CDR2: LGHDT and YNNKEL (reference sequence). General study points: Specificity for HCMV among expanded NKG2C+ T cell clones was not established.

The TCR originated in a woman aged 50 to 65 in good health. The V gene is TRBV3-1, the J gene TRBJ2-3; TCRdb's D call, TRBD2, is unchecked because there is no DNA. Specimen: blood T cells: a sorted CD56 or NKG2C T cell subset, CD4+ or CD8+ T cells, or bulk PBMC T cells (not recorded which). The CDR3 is CASGGGIRLAGVTDTQYF.